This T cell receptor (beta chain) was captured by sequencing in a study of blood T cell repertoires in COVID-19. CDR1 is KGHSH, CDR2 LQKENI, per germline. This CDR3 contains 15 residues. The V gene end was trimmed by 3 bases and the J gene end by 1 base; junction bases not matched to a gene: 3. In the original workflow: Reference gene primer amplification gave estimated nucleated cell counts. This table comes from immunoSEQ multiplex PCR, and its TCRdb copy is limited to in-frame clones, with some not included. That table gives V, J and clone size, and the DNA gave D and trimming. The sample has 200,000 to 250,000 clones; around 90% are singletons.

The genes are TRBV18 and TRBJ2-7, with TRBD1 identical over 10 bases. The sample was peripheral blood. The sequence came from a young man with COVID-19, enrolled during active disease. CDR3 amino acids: CASSPGQGPSYEQYF. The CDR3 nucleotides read TGTGCCAGCTCACCGGGACAGGGGCCGTCCTACGAGCAGTACTTC.